One and the same sample provided the 27 T cell receptor beta chains below, sequenced in a study of blood T cell repertoires in COVID-19. TCRdb keeps only in-frame clones here, not all; method: immunoSEQ multiplex PCR. The sample consists of under 80,000 clones, approximately 83% of them appearing once. Sequencing used peripheral blood. The receptor set was obtained from a human donor in a cohort sampled during active COVID-19.

The chain uses TRBV19 and TRBJ2-6; the D gene is possibly TRBD1 (6 bases). The CDR3 contains 19 residues. The V and J ends lost 4 bases and 0 bases respectively, with 19 bases between them. Germline V CDR1 and CDR2: LNHDA, SQIVND (reference sequence). CDR3 residues: CASSKRGGQTRSGANVLTF. As DNA, the CDR3 is TGTGCCAGTAGTAAGAGAGGTGGACAGACCCGCTCTGGGGCCAACGTCCTGACTTTC.

The chain joins TRBV11-2 to TRBJ2-7; 7 positions agree with TRBD2. This CDR3 spans 15 amino acids. After removal of 1 base from V and 4 bases from J, the junction contained 7 bases not matched to a gene. Germline loops: CDR1 SGHAT, CDR2 FQNNGV. The CDR3 loop is CASSLGPGAGYEQYF. The CDR3, as DNA: TGTGCCAGCAGCTTAGGTCCGGGAGCGGGGTACGAGCAGTACTTC. The full variable domain, with the rest looked up from reference TRBV11-2 and TRBJ2-7, is EAGVAQSPRYKIIEKRQSVAFWCNPISGHATLYWYQQILGQGPKLLIQFQNNGVVDDSQLPKDRFSAERLKGVDSTLKIQPAKLEDSAVYLCASSLGPGAGYEQYFGPGTRLTVT.

V and J are TRBV5-4 and TRBJ2-3, with D possibly matching TRBD1 (5 bases). Looked up from germline, CDR1 is SGHNT and CDR2 is YYREEE (reference sequence). This CDR3 is built from 12 residues. Between the trimmed V and J ends, which lost 5 bases and 5 bases, there was a span of 9 bases. CDR3 sequence reads: CASRKGEDTQYF. Here the CDR3 DNA reads TGTGCCAGCAGGAAAGGGGAAGATACGCAGTATTTT.

The chain combines TRBV28 with TRBJ2-7; D is possibly TRBD1 (6 bases). Germline V gene sequence: CDR1 MDHEN, CDR2 SYDVKM. V was trimmed by 4 bases and J by 8 bases, leaving 15 bases between them. CDR3 length: 13 residues. The CDR3: CASSSPQGFQQYF. CDR3 bases: TGTGCCAGCAGTTCCCCGCAGGGGTTTCAGCAGTACTTC.

This chain uses TRBV5-1 with TRBJ2-1; D may be TRBD2 (6 bases). CDR1 SGHRS and CDR2 YFSETQ come from the germline V gene. V was cut by 0 bases and J by 9 bases, with 22 bases left in between. The CDR3 has 17 amino acids. The CDR3 DNA sequence: TGCGCCAGCAGCTTGGGAAACTCGCGCGGGGTGACCAGTGAGCAGTTCTTC. Translating gives CASSLGNSRGVTSEQFF.

The chain employs TRBV7-3 and TRBJ2-1, with D possibly being TRBD2 (6 bases). Trimming took off 8 bases at V and 5 bases at J, with 10 bases between the two ends. The CDR3 consists of 12 residues. Germline CDR1 is SGHTA and CDR2 is FQGTGA. In DNA, the CDR3 is TGTGCCAGCGGGAGGCACAACAATGAGCAGTTCTTC. This sequence encodes CASGRHNNEQFF. The whole variable domain, remainder taken from reference TRBV7-3 and TRBJ2-1, is GAGVSQTPSNKVTEKGKYVELRCDPISGHTALYWYRQSLGQGPEFLIYFQGTGAADDSGLPNDRFFAVRPEGSVSTLKIQRTERGDSAVYLCASGRHNNEQFFGPGTRLTVL.

This clone was picked up one time. The rearrangement joins TRBV4-1 to TRBJ2-3; maybe TRBD2 (6 bases). V was clipped by 1 base and J by 14 bases, with 16 bases between them. The CDR3 has 13 residues. Germline assignment: CDR1 MGHRA and CDR2 YSYEKL. The chain's CDR3 is CASSQVGLNLVYF. The CDR3 DNA sequence: TGCGCCAGCAGCCAAGTGGGACTCAATCTAGTGTATTTT.

This clone was seen only a few times. This chain connects TRBV4-3 to TRBJ2-7; D uncertain. The CDR3 is 13 residues long. CDR1 LGHNA and CDR2 YSLEER come from the germline V gene. V was shortened by 1 base and J by 2 bases, with 6 bases between the two germline ends. The CDR3 loop reads CASSQGGPYEQYF. CDR3 DNA sequence: TGCGCCAGCAGCCAAGGAGGCCCCTACGAGCAGTACTTC.

The chain carries TRBV30 and TRBJ1-1, with 7 nucleotides matching TRBD1. In germline, CDR1 is GTSNPN, CDR2 SVGIG (reference sequence). V gave up 0 bases and J gave up 4 bases; unmatched junction bases: 2. The length of the CDR3 is 13 residues. CDR3 nucleotides: TGTGCCTGGAGTGTACGACAGGGCACTGAAGCTTTCTTT. It specifies CAWSVRQGTEAFF.

V is TRBV6-5 and J is TRBJ2-3; tentatively, D is TRBD1 (6 bases). There are 14 residues in the CDR3. The V end lost 0 bases, the J end lost 6 bases, and 10 bases lay between the germline ends. Per germline, CDR1 MNHEY and CDR2 SVGAGI. The CDR3 sequence: CASSYSIRGDTQYF. The CDR3 DNA reads as TGTGCCAGCAGTTACTCGATTAGGGGGGATACGCAGTATTTT.

The sample holds a few counts of this clone. This chain connects TRBV28 to TRBJ2-3, with 11 bases that match TRBD1. Unmatched junction bases numbered 11, after V lost 5 bases and J lost 4 bases. Germline V gene lookup returns CDR1 MDHEN and CDR2 SYDVKM. The CDR3 consists of 17 residues. The CDR3 DNA is TGTGCCAGCAGTCCCACCCTAGGACAGGGGGCCTCAGATACGCAGTATTTT. It specifies CASSPTLGQGASDTQYF.

V gene TRBV5-1 combines with J gene TRBJ2-3, with 8 nucleotides matching TRBD2. CDR3 size: 15 residues. The trim removed 7 bases at V and 0 bases at J, leaving 7 bases unmatched. Germline V gene lookup returns CDR1 SGHRS and CDR2 YFSETQ. The CDR3 sequence: CASSGGYPSTDTQYF. The CDR3 DNA sequence: TGCGCCAGCTCGGGAGGGTACCCTAGCACAGATACGCAGTATTTT.

CDR3 residues: CASELSGSSERQFF. CDR3 DNA: TGCGCCAGCGAACTTAGCGGGAGTTCCGAGAGGCAGTTCTTC. This chain links TRBV5-1 with TRBJ2-1; 9 bases match TRBD2. After removal of 7 bases from V and 12 bases from J, the junction contained 14 bases not matched to a gene. CDR1 and CDR2 (germline): SGHRS, YFSETQ. The CDR3 length is 14 residues.

The V and J genes are TRBV5-4 and TRBJ2-5, with 10 bases fitting TRBD1. The CDR3 extends over 15 amino acids. Germline trimming cut 4 bases from V and 2 bases from J; bases unmatched to any gene: 5. Germline V gene data show CDR1 as SGHNT and CDR2 as YYREEE (reference sequence). The CDR3 nucleotides are TGTGCCAGCAGCGTACCGGGACAGGGGCAAGAGACCCAGTACTTC. Its translation is CASSVPGQGQETQYF.

V and J are TRBV13 and TRBJ1-1, with 9 bases aligning to TRBD1. The CDR3 runs 15 residues. The germline V gene encodes CDR1 PRHDT and CDR2 FYEKMQ (reference sequence). With V trimmed by 5 bases and J by 4 bases, 8 bases remained unmatched. CDR3 amino acids: CASSLSGTGSTEAFF. CDR3 DNA sequence: TGTGCCAGCAGCCTCTCCGGGACAGGGAGCACTGAAGCTTTCTTT.

The chain is built from TRBV6-5 and TRBJ2-7; 10 nucleotides line up with TRBD1. The CDR3 extends over 14 amino acids. In germline, CDR1 is MNHEY, CDR2 SVGAGI. The V gene end was trimmed by 1 base and the J gene end by 5 bases; junction bases not matched to a gene: 2. CDR3 loop: CASSYLGQGNEQYF. CDR3 sequence (DNA): TGTGCCAGCAGTTACTTGGGACAGGGGAACGAGCAGTACTTC.

The CDR3 nucleotides are TGTGCCAGTAGTTCGACTAGCGGGAGGGCAGTTTTCCCCAATGAGCAGTTCTTC. As protein: CASSSTSGRAVFPNEQFF. The chain uses TRBV19 and TRBJ2-1, with 14 positions matching TRBD2. Per germline, CDR1 LNHDA and CDR2 SQIVND (reference sequence). V lost 5 bases and J lost 6; bases outside the gene matches: 12. The CDR3 is 18 amino acids.

V is TRBV28 and J is TRBJ2-3; TRBD2 agrees at 11 bases. The CDR3 is 15 residues long. V trimming: 6 bases; J trimming: 1 base; junction bases outside the gene matches: 3. The germline V gene encodes CDR1 MDHEN and CDR2 SYDVKM. The CDR3 is CASSQLAGGTDTQYF. CDR3 bases: TGTGCCAGCAGCCAACTAGCGGGAGGCACAGATACGCAGTATTTT.

Here the CDR3 DNA reads TGTGCCAGTAGTCTTAGCGAGACCCAGTACTTC. It specifies CASSLSETQYF. V usage is TRBV19 and J usage is TRBJ2-5, with D uncertain. Trimming pared 5 bases from V and 5 bases from J, leaving 6 bases between. This CDR3 comprises 11 residues. Germline assignment: CDR1 LNHDA and CDR2 SQIVND (reference sequence).

V gene TRBV19 combines with J gene TRBJ1-5, with D hard to call. V shed 5 bases and J shed 0 bases, with 8 bases lying between them. Germline V gene data show CDR1 as LNHDA and CDR2 as SQIVND (reference sequence). The CDR3 consists of 14 residues. CDR3 DNA sequence: TGTGCCAGTAGTCCCCGGGATAGCAATCAGCCCCAGCATTTT. It is translated as CASSPRDSNQPQHF.

V gene TRBV7-2 combines with J gene TRBJ2-3, with D perhaps matching TRBD1 (5 bases). The V end lost 4 bases, the J end lost 10 bases, and 15 bases lay between the germline ends. Germline CDR1 reads SGHTA; CDR2 reads FQGNSA. The CDR3 extends over 13 amino acids. The DNA for the CDR3 is TGTGCCAGCAGCTCCAGACGGACACCCCCGCAGTATTTT. It codes for CASSSRRTPPQYF.

In its sample, this clone was seen many times. V gene TRBV5-5 combines with J gene TRBJ1-4; D may be TRBD1 (6 bases). V lost 5 bases, J lost 8 bases, and 19 bases lay in between. CDR3 length: 15 amino acids. Germline CDR1 reads SGHKS; CDR2 reads YYEKEE (reference sequence). The CDR3 bases are TGTGCCAGCAGTTCTAACAGGGATAGTAACGAAAAACTGTTTTTT. Translated: CASSSNRDSNEKLFF.

The V call is TRBV28, the J call TRBJ1-2; possible D gene TRBD1, 6 bases. CDR3 length: 12 residues. The V end was cut by 10 bases, the J end by 2 bases, with 11 bases between. Germline CDR1 and CDR2: MDHEN and SYDVKM. The chain's CDR3 is CATRGLNYGYTF. The CDR3 DNA reads as TGTGCCACCAGGGGCCTCAACTATGGCTACACCTTC.

There are a few counts of this clone. V usage is TRBV5-5 and J usage is TRBJ2-3; D is perhaps TRBD2 (5 bases). V was cut by 7 bases and J by 0 bases, with 18 bases left in between. CDR1 is SGHKS and CDR2 is YYEKEE in the germline V gene (reference sequence). The CDR3 loop spans 16 amino acids. The CDR3 DNA reads TGTGCCAGCCGCGGCGGGCAGATCGATAGCACAGATACGCAGTATTTT. Its translation: CASRGGQIDSTDTQYF.

The chain has TRBV12-3 or TRBV12-4 and TRBJ1-1, with D possibly being TRBD1 (6 bases). V lost 6 bases to trimming and J lost 0 bases, with 8 bases between them. This CDR3 comprises 13 residues. Here the CDR3 reads CASSTGMNTEAFF. The CDR3 DNA reads TGTGCCAGCAGCACAGGGATGAACACTGAAGCTTTCTTT.

A few counts support this clone. This chain connects TRBV2 to TRBJ1-2; possible D gene TRBD1, 5 bases. V lost 4 bases and J 8 bases, leaving 11 bases between the germline ends. This CDR3 is built from 12 residues. Germline CDR1 reads SNHLY; CDR2 reads FYNNEI. CDR3 residues: CASSGQRNGYTF. Here the CDR3 DNA reads TGTGCCAGCAGTGGACAGCGCAACGGCTACACCTTC.

The CDR3 DNA reads as TGTGCCAGCAGCACCGGACTAGCGGGGGGGCATGAGCAGTTCTTC. Its protein is CASSTGLAGGHEQFF. The gene calls are TRBV7-9 and TRBJ2-1; 15 nucleotides align to TRBD2. This CDR3 contains 15 residues. V dropped 5 bases and J dropped 8; count of bases not matched to a gene: 4. Germline CDR1 SEHNR, CDR2 FQNEAQ (reference sequence).